The 32 T cell receptor beta chains listed next were all sequenced from one sample in a study of CD8 T cells in Susac syndrome (dated by TCRdb to about 2019). To prepare the library, the immunoSEQ multiplex PCR assay was applied. RNA was extracted using the RNeasy kit, and roughly 0.5 to 1 microgram was reverse transcribed with random hexamers. TCRdb's own reprocessing of the public reads used fastp at Q25 and MiXCR and kept productive beta chains. Merged by CDR3 protein, the rows form single entries marked with the most common genes and DNA. Within this sample are 330,000 or so distinct CDR3 sequences, with around nine tenths of them counted one time only. Roughly 0.2% of the sample is held by the ten biggest clonotypes. Sequencing used CD8+ T cells from PBMCs. These receptors all come from a human donor with multiple sclerosis.

This chain joins TRBV5-1 and TRBJ1-1, with D uncertain. From germline, CDR1 is SGHRS and CDR2 YFSETQ. The CDR3 covers 12 residues. The V end was cut by 1 base, the J end by 7 bases, with 8 bases between. CDR3 residues: CASSLTGIEAFF. The DNA for the CDR3 is TGCGCCAGCAGCTTGACCGGGATTGAAGCTTTCTTT.

This clonotype was found a few times. This chain uses TRBV6-2 or TRBV6-3 with TRBJ2-4, with D perhaps TRBD2 (5 bases). Germline CDR1 and CDR2: MNHEY and SVGEGT. V lost 0 bases, J lost 8 bases, and 11 bases lay in between. CDR3 length: 14 residues. As DNA, the CDR3 is TGTGCCAGCAGTTACTCGGACCAGAGGGACATTCAGTACTTC. Residues: CASSYSDQRDIQYF.

The chain is built from TRBV28 and TRBJ2-2; the D is unclear. The germline V gene has CDR1 MDHEN and CDR2 SYDVKM. The CDR3 length is 13 residues. With 6 bases removed from V and 3 bases from J, the gap between germline ends came to 8 bases. This chain's CDR3 is CASRLKYTGELFF. DNA for the CDR3: TGTGCCAGCAGGCTCAAATACACCGGGGAGCTGTTTTTT.

The chain has TRBV27 and TRBJ2-5, with D maybe TRBD1 (5 bases). Germline CDR1 MNHEY, CDR2 SMNVEV (reference sequence). The CDR3 consists of 13 residues. V gave up 7 bases and J gave up 4 bases, with 13 bases separating them. Here the CDR3 DNA reads TGTGCCAGCAAGTATAGGGGAACAGAGACCCAGTACTTC. Its protein is CASKYRGTETQYF.

The genes are TRBV21-1 and TRBJ2-5; the table's D call TRBD1 went unverified against the DNA. TRBV21-1 is a pseudogene. CDR3 length equals 12 residues. The CDR3 DNA follows: TGTGCCATCCTGGGGCTGGAAGAGACCCAGTACTTC. Translation gives CAILGLEETQYF.

The chain links TRBV28 to TRBJ1-2; TRBD1 might be the D (5 bases). Germline V lookup: CDR1 MDHEN, CDR2 SYDVKM. The CDR3 has 14 amino acids. V lost 2 bases, J lost 5 bases, and 12 bases lay in between. The CDR3 nucleotides are TGTGCCAGCAGTTTAAATGGGACTCCTTATGGCTACACCTTC. Protein product: CASSLNGTPYGYTF.

This chain links TRBV5-1 with TRBJ2-7, with 7 bases lining up with TRBD2. Germline V gene sequence: CDR1 SGHRS, CDR2 YFSETQ. There are 13 residues in the CDR3. J was trimmed by 3 bases and V by 4 bases; bases with no gene match: 4. CDR3 residues: CASSGGLVYEQYF. The CDR3 region has the DNA TGCGCCAGCAGCGGAGGACTAGTCTACGAGCAGTACTTC.

J is TRBJ2-1 and V is TRBV15; unclear D gene. The germline V and J ends were trimmed by 3 bases and 8 bases, with 5 bases remaining between them. Germline V gene data show CDR1 as LNHNV and CDR2 as YYDKDF (reference sequence). This CDR3 has 11 residues. The CDR3 is CATSSSDEQFF. The CDR3 nucleotides read TGTGCCACCAGCAGCAGCGATGAGCAGTTCTTC.

The chain couples TRBV7-9 to TRBJ2-7, with 13 bases that match TRBD2. Germline loops: CDR1 SEHNR, CDR2 FQNEAQ (reference sequence). With 5 bases clipped from V and 4 bases from J, the junction kept 14 bases outside the gene matches. This CDR3 is 18 amino acids long. The CDR3 spells CASSPRSPTSGGSYEQYF. CDR3 nucleotides: TGTGCCAGCAGCCCCCGCTCACCGACTAGCGGGGGGTCATACGAGCAGTACTTC.

This clonotype appeared a single time. The chain is built from TRBV7-9 and TRBJ2-1, with 7 positions matching TRBD1. Per germline, CDR1 SEHNR and CDR2 FQNEAQ (reference sequence). The CDR3 covers 15 residues. V shed 4 bases, J shed 5 bases, and the junction held 8 bases outside the gene matches. CDR3 DNA: TGTGCCAGCAGCTCTCTACTGACAGGGAACAATGAGCAGTTCTTC. Translation: CASSSLLTGNNEQFF.

This clonotype was picked up a small number of times. The chain couples TRBV9 to TRBJ2-7, with 8 bases that match TRBD1. The CDR3 extends over 14 amino acids. V shed 2 bases, J shed 0 bases, and the junction held 1 base outside the gene matches. Germline V gives CDR1 SGDLS, CDR2 YYNGEE. The CDR3 is CASSVQGASYEQYF. For the CDR3, the DNA is TGTGCCAGCAGCGTCCAGGGGGCCTCCTACGAGCAGTACTTC.

V gene TRBV6-5 combines with J gene TRBJ2-7, with a tentative D call TRBD1 (7 bases). Trimming shortened V by 2 bases and J by 3 bases, and 14 bases separated the two germline ends. In germline, CDR1 is MNHEY, CDR2 SVGAGI. CDR3 size: 15 residues. CDR3 DNA: TGTGCCAGCAGTTACGGCAGGGGGGCATTCTACGAGCAGTACTTC. Translation: CASSYGRGAFYEQYF.

The J gene is TRBJ2-1, the V gene TRBV19; 8 bases fit TRBD2. CDR3 length: 14 residues. J lost 4 bases, V lost 9 bases, and 8 bases had no gene match. CDR1 is LNHDA, CDR2 SQIVND, per germline (reference sequence). CDR3 DNA: TGTGCCAGCCAAACTAGCGGCCCTTACAATGAGCAGTTCTTC. This gives the protein CASQTSGPYNEQFF.

This rearrangement joins TRBV9 to TRBJ2-3; D uncertain. CDR1 is SGDLS, CDR2 YYNGEE, per germline. This CDR3 region has 10 residues. Trimming cost V 3 bases and J 8 bases, with 4 bases left between them. In DNA form, the CDR3 reads TGTGCCAGCAGCGAGGGTACGCAGTATTTT. Amino acids: CASSEGTQYF. The full variable domain, its missing parts supplied by reference TRBV9 and TRBJ2-3, is DSGVTQTPKHLITATGQRVTLRCSPRSGDLSVYWYQQSLDQGLQFLIQYYNGEERAKGNILERFSAQQFPDLHSELNLSSLELGDSALYFCASSEGTQYFGPGTRLTVL.

This chain uses TRBV11-2 with TRBJ2-1, with D possibly called TRBD1 or TRBD2 (5 bases each). V lost 4 bases, J lost 4 bases, and 8 bases lay in between. The CDR3 extends over 13 amino acids. Per the germline V gene, CDR1 is SGHAT and CDR2 is FQNNGV. CDR3: CASSWDEYNEQFF. CDR3 nucleotides: TGTGCCAGCAGCTGGGACGAGTACAATGAGCAGTTCTTC.

The chain links TRBV19 to TRBJ1-1; a possible D gene is TRBD1 (5 bases). Germline lookup yields CDR1 LNHDA and CDR2 SQIVND (reference sequence). The CDR3 extends over 15 amino acids. The V end was cut by 3 bases, the J end by 1 base, with 12 bases between. The CDR3 loop is CASSISGRANTEAFF. The DNA for the CDR3 is TGTGCCAGTAGTATCTCGGGACGGGCGAACACTGAAGCTTTCTTT.

The chain has TRBV4-2 and TRBJ2-4; 10 bases fit TRBD2. The junction had 13 bases not matched to a gene; V was cut back by 0 bases and J by 8 bases. Per the germline V gene, CDR1 is LGHNA and CDR2 is YNFKEQ. The CDR3 extends over 18 amino acids. CDR3 protein: CASSQEGSGGAIKYIQYF. As DNA, the CDR3 is TGTGCCAGCAGCCAAGAGGGGAGCGGGGGGGCCATAAAATACATTCAGTACTTC.

This clonotype was seen more than once but under ten times. The rearrangement uses TRBV6-1 and TRBJ2-6; 7 bases are a match to TRBD1. V shed 0 bases, J shed 1 base, and the junction held 0 bases outside the gene matches. This CDR3 spans 16 amino acids. Germline CDR1 and CDR2: MNHNS and SASEGT. The CDR3 here is CASSEATGSGANVLTF. In nucleotides, the CDR3 is TGTGCCAGCAGTGAAGCGACAGGGTCTGGGGCCAACGTCCTGACTTTC.

The chain joins TRBV2 to TRBJ2-7; D might be TRBD2 (5 bases). V was trimmed by 3 bases and J by 4 bases, leaving 19 bases between them. CDR1 SNHLY and CDR2 FYNNEI come from the germline V gene. The CDR3 extends over 16 amino acids. In nucleotides, the CDR3 is TGTGCCAGCAGTGATTCGGTTAGCGCCCGGGAATACGAGCAGTACTTC. Translating it yields CASSDSVSAREYEQYF.

The V call is TRBV28, the J call TRBJ2-1; 8 bases agree with TRBD2. The germline gives CDR1 MDHEN, CDR2 SYDVKM. The V segment lost 6 bases and the J segment 4 bases; nucleotides outside the gene matches: 11. This CDR3 region has 16 residues. CDR3 sequence (DNA): TGTGCCAGCAGGAAGCAAGCGGGGGCGCCTTACAATGAGCAGTTCTTC. Residues: CASRKQAGAPYNEQFF.

The chain has TRBV6-5 and TRBJ2-7; D possibly corresponds to TRBD1 (5 bases). V shed 6 bases and J shed 5 bases, with 14 bases lying between them. CDR1 is MNHEY and CDR2 is SVGAGI in the germline V gene. This CDR3 is built from 13 residues. The CDR3 nucleotides are TGTGCCAGCAGACCCCGCAGGGCCCACGAGCAGTACTTC. This gives the protein CASRPRRAHEQYF.

J is TRBJ1-1 and V is TRBV18, with unresolved D. Germline lookup yields CDR1 KGHSH and CDR2 LQKENI. Trimming stripped 2 bases from V and 8 bases from J, with 15 bases between. This CDR3 comprises 14 residues. The CDR3 region is CASSPAGLHMEAFF. CDR3 DNA: TGTGCCAGCTCACCAGCCGGGCTCCATATGGAAGCTTTCTTT.

The chain joins TRBV11-2 to TRBJ2-2, with D unresolved. The CDR3 has 15 amino acids. Germline CDR1 is SGHAT and CDR2 is FQNNGV. V was trimmed by 5 bases and J by 6 bases, leaving 16 bases between them. The CDR3 loop is CASSRGLLGSGELFF. CDR3 bases: TGTGCCAGCAGCCGTGGCCTCCTTGGGTCCGGGGAGCTGTTTTTT. The entire variable domain, with the rest obtained from reference TRBV11-2 and TRBJ2-2, is as follows: EAGVAQSPRYKIIEKRQSVAFWCNPISGHATLYWYQQILGQGPKLLIQFQNNGVVDDSQLPKDRFSAERLKGVDSTLKIQPAKLEDSAVYLCASSRGLLGSGELFFGEGSRLTVL.

The gene calls are TRBV18 and TRBJ2-7, with TRBD1 matching over 8 bases. Trimming took 6 bases from V and 5 from J; bases not matched to a gene: 9. Germline V CDR1 and CDR2: KGHSH, LQKENI. The CDR3 has 14 amino acids. CDR3 residues: CASSMGQEENEQYF. In DNA form, the CDR3 reads TGTGCCAGCTCCATGGGACAGGAGGAGAACGAGCAGTACTTC.

The CDR3 coding sequence is TGCAGCGTTGTGACGCCTGCCGGGGAGCTGTTTTTT. This translates into CSVVTPAGELFF. The chain recombines TRBV29-1 with TRBJ2-2; D gene uncertain. This CDR3 spans 12 amino acids. Trimming stripped 4 bases from V and 6 bases from J, with 9 bases between. CDR1 and CDR2 from the germline V gene are SQVTM and ANQGSEA.

The chain employs TRBV20-1 and TRBJ2-3; D is perhaps TRBD1 or TRBD2 (6 bases each). V lost 5 bases, J lost 2 bases, and 17 bases lay in between. CDR1 and CDR2 (germline): DFQATT, SNEGSKA (reference sequence). This CDR3 has 15 residues. The CDR3 DNA follows: TGCAGTGCTTGCGGGGACAAGGGGGACACAGATACGCAGTATTTT. Its protein is CSACGDKGDTDTQYF.

This clonotype came up once. The rearrangement uses TRBV20-1 and TRBJ2-2; tentative D call: TRBD2 (6 bases). CDR3 length: 13 amino acids. Trimming cost V 8 bases and J 5 bases, with 15 bases left between them. CDR1 and CDR2 (germline): DFQATT, SNEGSKA (reference sequence). The CDR3 reads CSSPRLVTGELFF. CDR3 coding DNA: TGCAGTTCGCCGAGACTAGTGACCGGGGAGCTGTTTTTT.

This chain connects TRBV6-2 or TRBV6-3 to TRBJ2-1; TRBD2 matches at 9 bases. The CDR3 runs 14 residues. J gave up 8 bases and V 2 bases, and 4 bases lay outside the gene matches. Germline loops: CDR1 MNHEY, CDR2 SVGEGT. The CDR3 is CASSYGSGSYEQFF. In DNA, the CDR3 is TGTGCCAGCAGTTACGGTAGCGGGAGCTATGAGCAGTTCTTC.

J is TRBJ2-7 and V is TRBV4-3; D gene ambiguous. This CDR3 is built from 14 residues. The germline CDR1 and CDR2 sequences are LGHNA and YSLEER. V lost 1 base and J 6 bases, leaving 13 bases between the germline ends. The DNA of the CDR3 is TGCGCCAGCAGCCAAGCAGGAACCACCCGCGAGCAGTACTTC. This sequence encodes CASSQAGTTREQYF.

V gene TRBV11-2 combines with J gene TRBJ2-7; D ambiguous. The CDR3 has 12 amino acids. Germline V gene data show CDR1 as SGHAT and CDR2 as FQNNGV. V was clipped by 1 base and J by 5 bases, with 6 bases between them. CDR3 region: CASSLGWDEQYF. The CDR3, as DNA: TGTGCCAGCAGCTTAGGTTGGGACGAGCAGTACTTC.

This chain connects TRBV19 to TRBJ1-2, with a tentative D call TRBD1 (5 bases). Germline V gene sequence: CDR1 LNHDA, CDR2 SQIVND (reference sequence). This CDR3 has 14 amino acids. V lost 10 bases and J 4 bases, leaving 19 bases between the germline ends. The CDR3 protein is CATSPPGALYGYTF. Written as DNA, the CDR3 is TGTGCCACCTCGCCCCCCGGGGCCCTCTATGGCTACACCTTC.

V usage is TRBV20-1 and J usage is TRBJ1-2; tentative D call: TRBD1 (5 bases). There are 13 residues in the CDR3. V dropped 7 bases and J dropped 8 bases, with 20 bases sitting between them. CDR1 and CDR2 from the germline V gene are DFQATT and SNEGSKA (reference sequence). DNA for the CDR3: TGCAGTGGCGTTACAGGCGTCGTGGAAGGCTACACCTTC. It is translated as CSGVTGVVEGYTF.